This is a list of T cell receptor beta chains from one sample in a study of cytomegalovirus exposure and HLA in healthy donors. Assay: immunoSEQ multiplex PCR; the TCRdb copy retains only in-frame clones and omits some. The sample yields about 130,000 clones, around 80% seen once. Sample: PBMCs. These receptors all stem from a woman between 45 and 60 years old in good health and CMV-seronegative. Each CDR3 is given with its conserved first and last residue. A D gene is named only where the DNA matches it firmly. Clone size, where shown, is once, few, many, or a class for clones that have expanded.

V gene	clone size	D gene	J gene	CDR3 protein	CDR3 DNA
TRBV7-9	NA	NA	TRBJ2-2	CASSFSGMNTGELFF	TGTGCCAGCAGCTTTTCGGGGATGAACACCGGGGAGCTGTTTTTT
TRBV29-1	NA	TRBD1	TRBJ2-5	CSVRGQGPETQHF	TGCAGCGTTAGAGGACAGGGTCCAGAGACCCAGCACTTC
TRBV4-1	few	TRBD1	TRBJ1-1	CASPTGDTEAFF	TGCGCCAGTCCGACAGGGGACACTGAAGCTTTCTTT
TRBV18	NA	TRBD2	TRBJ2-7	CASSPPLSGRFAYEQYF	TGTGCCAGCTCACCCCCCTTGAGCGGGAGGTTCGCCTACGAGCAGTACTTC
TRBV6-1	NA	NA	TRBJ1-1	CASRNRQGCEAFF	TGTGCCAGCAGAAACCGCCAGGGTTGTGAAGCTTTCTTT
TRBV5-1	NA	TRBD1	TRBJ1-2	CASSPRQGSYGYTF	TGCGCCAGCAGCCCCCGACAGGGAAGCTATGGCTACACCTTC
TRBV4-3	NA	NA	TRBJ2-3	CASSQEAHHTSTDTQYF	TGCGCCAGCAGCCAAGAAGCGCACCATACTAGCACAGATACGCAGTATTTT
TRBV6-1	few	NA	TRBJ1-5	CASSEAGWNQPQHF	TGTGCCAGCAGTGAGGCAGGGTGGAATCAGCCCCAGCATTTT
TRBV7-2	NA	NA	TRBJ2-4	CASSSYGRTGSIQYF	TGTGCCAGCAGCTCTTATGGCCGTACAGGGAGCATTCAGTACTTC
TRBV5-4	NA	TRBD2	TRBJ2-1	CASSVGGTSSYNEQFF	TGTGCCAGCAGCGTGGGCGGGACTAGCTCCTACAATGAGCAGTTCTTC
TRBV11-3	NA	NA	TRBJ2-5	CASSITGPRETQYF	TGTGCCAGCAGCATCACAGGCCCCCGGGAGACCCAGTACTTC
TRBV6-1	NA	NA	TRBJ1-4	CASSEALGGVGGKLFF	TGTGCCAGCAGTGAAGCGCTTGGAGGGGTTGGGGGAAAACTGTTTTTT